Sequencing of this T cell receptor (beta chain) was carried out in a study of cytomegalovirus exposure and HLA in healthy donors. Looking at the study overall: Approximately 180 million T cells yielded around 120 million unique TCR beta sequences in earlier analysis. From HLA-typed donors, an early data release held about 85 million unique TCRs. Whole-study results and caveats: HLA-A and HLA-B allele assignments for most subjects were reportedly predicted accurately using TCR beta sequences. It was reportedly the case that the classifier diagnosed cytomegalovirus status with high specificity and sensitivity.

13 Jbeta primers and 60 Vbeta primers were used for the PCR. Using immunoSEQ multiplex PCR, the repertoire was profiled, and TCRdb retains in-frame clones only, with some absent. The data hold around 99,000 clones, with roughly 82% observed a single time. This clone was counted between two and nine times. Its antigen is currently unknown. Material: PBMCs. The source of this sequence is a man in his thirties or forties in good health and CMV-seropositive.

DNA of the CDR3: TGCGCCAGCAGCCAAGAAGGTCTAGTCAAGACCCAGTACTTC. Translation: CASSQEGLVKTQYF. The chain combines TRBV4-1 with TRBJ2-5; D is unclear. V was clipped by 0 bases and J by 6 bases, with 11 bases between them. This CDR3 has 14 amino acids. The germline gives CDR1 MGHRA, CDR2 YSYEKL.